This TCR beta chain was identified during a study of T cell responses to AZD1222 COVID-19 vaccine. Study findings and constraints: Unmutated regions of variants are reportedly targeted by nearly half of spike-specific TCRs. There were vaccine-associated CD4 TCRs across spike, dominant at 160-218 and 743-854.

Sequenced by immunoSEQ multiplex PCR; TCRdb stores in-frame clones only, minus some. This table has 150,000 or so clones, 80% to 95% appearing once. Notes on this clone: The antigen is undetermined.

Germline V gene lookup returns CDR1 LGHNA and CDR2 YSLEER. Trimming took off 4 bases at V and 0 bases at J, with 7 bases between the two ends. The CDR3 spans 13 residues. The chain is built from TRBV4-3 and TRBJ2-7; D call uncertain. This sequence originates from an adult in good health. This sample comprised peripheral blood, obtained on day 0 of AZD1222 vaccination. The CDR3: CASSLSGSYEQYF. Here the CDR3 DNA reads TGCGCCAGCAGCCTCTCGGGCTCCTACGAGCAGTACTTC.